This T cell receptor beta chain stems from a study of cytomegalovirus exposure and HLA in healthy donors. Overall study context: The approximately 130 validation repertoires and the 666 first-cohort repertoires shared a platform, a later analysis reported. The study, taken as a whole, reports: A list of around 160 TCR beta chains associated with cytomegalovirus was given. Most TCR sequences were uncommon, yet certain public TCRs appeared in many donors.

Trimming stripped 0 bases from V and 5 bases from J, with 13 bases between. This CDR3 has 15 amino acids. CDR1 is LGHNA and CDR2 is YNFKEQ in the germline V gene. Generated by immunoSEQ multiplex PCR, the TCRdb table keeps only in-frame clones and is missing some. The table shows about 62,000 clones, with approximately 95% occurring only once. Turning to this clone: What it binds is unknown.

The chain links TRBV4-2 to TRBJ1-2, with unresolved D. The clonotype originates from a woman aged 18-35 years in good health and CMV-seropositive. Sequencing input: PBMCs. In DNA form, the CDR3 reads TGTGCCAGCAGCCAAGATCGAGCCCCTCGGTATGGCTACACCTTC. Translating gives CASSQDRAPRYGYTF.